This TCR beta chain was identified during a study of T cells expressing NK-cell markers. Overall study context: Sorted T-cell subsets CD3+CD56+NKG2C+, CD3+CD56+NKG2C- and CD3+CD56-NKG2C+ were TCR beta-sequenced. Overall study results and limits: Also leading the CD3+CD56-NKG2C+ fraction in a handful of donors were these clonotypes.

A word on this clonotype: Its target is not known.

Each CDR3 protein gets one entry in TCRdb, which reprocessed the 5' RACE reads and gives no DNA. Seen in this sample are some 440,000 distinct CDR3 sequences; the ten most common clones hold approximately 1.5%. Germline loops: CDR1 SQVTM, CDR2 ANQGSEA. This CDR3 region has 13 residues. The source material was blood T cells: a sorted CD56 or NKG2C T cell subset, CD4+ or CD8+ T cells, or bulk PBMC T cells (not recorded which). The origin of this receptor is a woman aged 50 to 60 in good health. The chain is built from TRBV29-1 and TRBJ1-1; TCRdb's D call, TRBD1, is unchecked because there is no DNA. The CDR3 here is CSVGRGDYTEAFF. Drawing the rest from reference TRBV29-1 and TRBJ1-1, the complete variable domain is SAVISQKPSRDICQRGTSLTIQCQVDSQVTMMFWYRQQPGQSLTLIATANQGSEATYESGFVIDKFPISRPNLTFSTLTVSNMSPEDSSIYLCSVGRGDYTEAFFGQGTRLTVV.